The 14 T cell receptor beta chains below come from one sample, sequenced in a study of regulatory T cells in long-lasting Graves disease. Time point: newly diagnosed GD, antithyroid drugs for less than 3 months. Following extraction of RNA from PBMCs, that RNA was used to make the TCR library. Construction of TCR beta libraries relied on iRepertoire HTBI primers and on Arm-PCR targeting CDR3 regions. Via MiXCR, TCRdb re-called the multiplex PCR reads, giving one row per CDR3 protein. The data contain 300,000 to 400,000 distinct CDR3 sequences, over 15% of them singletons. Specimen: peripheral blood mononuclear cells (PBMCs), collected at new diagnosis, from a patient treated with antithyroid drugs. All receptors derive from a female donor with Graves disease.

This clonotype has ten or more counts. The V gene is TRBV11-2, the J gene TRBJ2-1, with 11 bases fitting TRBD2. After removal of 5 bases from V and 6 bases from J, the junction contained 6 bases not matched to a gene. This CDR3 has 15 amino acids. The germline V gene encodes CDR1 SGHAT and CDR2 FQNNGV. The CDR3 protein is CASSAGLAGVNEQFF. CDR3 nucleotide sequence: TGTGCCAGCAGCGCCGGACTAGCGGGTGTCAATGAGCAGTTCTTC.

This clonotype was seen many times. The rearrangement joins TRBV27 to TRBJ2-5; D not certain. The CDR3 length is 13 residues. Germline V gene lookup returns CDR1 MNHEY and CDR2 SMNVEV (reference sequence). V shed 3 bases and J shed 0 bases, with 5 bases lying between them. The CDR3 DNA sequence: TGTGCCAGCAGTTTCTCGTACCAAGAGACCCAGTACTTC. Translation gives CASSFSYQETQYF.

With respect to this clonotype: One end of the junction varies from germline; a read error may be responsible. V and J are TRBV20-1 and TRBJ1-4; 11 nucleotides line up with TRBD1. Germline V gene sequence: CDR1 DFQATT, CDR2 SNEGSKA (reference sequence). The CDR3 extends over 19 amino acids. The CDR3 nucleotides read TGCAGTGCTAGAGGGACAGGGGGCGATTCACTGGCAACTAATGAAAAACCGTTTTTT. Its translation: CSARGTGGDSLATNEKPFF.

The rearrangement links TRBV7-2 to TRBJ2-7, with TRBD1 identical over 8 bases. V gave up 1 base and J gave up 4 bases; unmatched junction bases: 3. This CDR3 region has 14 residues. CDR1 SGHTA and CDR2 FQGNSA come from the germline V gene. CDR3 amino acids: CASSLEGQAYEQYF. CDR3 sequence (DNA): TGTGCCAGCAGCTTAGAGGGACAGGCTTACGAGCAGTACTTC. Supplemented by reference TRBV7-2 and TRBJ2-7, the full variable domain reads GAGVSQSPSNKVTEKGKDVELRCDPISGHTALYWYRQSLGQGLEFLIYFQGNSAPDKSGLPSDRFSAERTGGSVSTLTIQRTQQEDSAVYLCASSLEGQAYEQYFGPGTRLTVT.

This clonotype appeared many times. V usage is TRBV29-1 and J usage is TRBJ1-1; no reliable D call. Germline V gives CDR1 SQVTM, CDR2 ANQGSEA. The CDR3 totals 12 residues. V shed 1 base and J shed 5 bases, with 8 bases lying between them. In DNA form, the CDR3 reads TGCAGCGTTGAAGGGGAGCGGACTGAAGCTTTCTTT. Residues: CSVEGERTEAFF.

About this clonotype: With a much larger clone just one base away, this may be a read error. The chain uses TRBV18 and TRBJ1-5; 8 bases align to TRBD1. The V gene's germline CDR1 is KGHSH and CDR2 LQKENI. The CDR3 loop spans 16 amino acids. In DNA form, the CDR3 reads TGTGCCAGCTCACCAGGACAGGGCTTCGGCAATCCGCCCCAGCATTTT. Translation: CASSPGQGFGNPPQHF.

This clonotype showed up many times. The chain has TRBV12-3 or TRBV12-4 and TRBJ2-6; 7 nucleotides match TRBD1. The CDR3 is 14 residues long. V was clipped by 6 bases and J by 11 bases; unmatched bases: 10. The CDR3 DNA is TGTGCCAGCAGATTGGAGACAGGGTACGACGTCCTGACTTTC. Its protein product is CASRLETGYDVLTF.

There are a few counts of this clonotype. The chain carries TRBV20-1 and TRBJ2-1; D remains ambiguous. CDR3 length: 11 amino acids. CDR1 and CDR2 (germline): DFQATT, SNEGSKA (reference sequence). V lost 3 bases to trimming and J lost 8 bases, with 8 bases between them. The CDR3 nucleotides read TGCAGTGCTAGGATGGGCTATGAGCAGTTCTTC. It codes for CSARMGYEQFF.

The chain joins TRBV14 to TRBJ2-3; a possible D gene is TRBD2 (6 bases). Germline V gene lookup returns CDR1 SGHDN and CDR2 FVKESK. The ends were cut back, 4 bases at V and 6 bases at J, with 11 bases in the middle. This CDR3 contains 13 residues. CDR3 coding DNA: TGTGCCAGCAGCCGGGGCGCGGGGGATACGCAGTATTTT. Translated: CASSRGAGDTQYF. Full variable domain (rest looked up from reference TRBV14 and TRBJ2-3): EAGVTQFPSHSVIEKGQTVTLRCDPISGHDNLYWYRRVMGKEIKFLLHFVKESKQDESGMPNNRFLAERTGGTYSTLKVQPAELEDSGVYFCASSRGAGDTQYFGPGTRLTVL.

As for this clonotype: A much larger clone lies a single base off, so this may be a read error. V usage is TRBV7-2 and J usage is TRBJ2-7; perhaps TRBD1 as D (6 bases). CDR3 size: 14 residues. CDR1 and CDR2 (germline): SGHTA, FQGNSA. Trimming cost V 8 bases and J 2 bases, with 16 bases left between them. CDR3 amino acids: CASLDSRGAYEQYF. CDR3 coding DNA: TGTGCCAGCCTGGACAGCCGAGGGGCCTACGAGCAGTACTTC.

Concerning this clonotype itself: Given a much more abundant clone one base away, this may be a read error. This rearrangement joins TRBV7-2 to TRBJ1-4; D is perhaps TRBD1 (6 bases). Trimming took off 5 bases at V and 0 bases at J, with 13 bases between the two ends. The germline gives CDR1 SGHTA, CDR2 FQGNSA. The CDR3 sequence is 16 residues long. The CDR3 is CASSLGQFATNEKLFF. CDR3 bases: TGTGCCAGCAGCCTCGGACAGTTTGCAACTAATGAAAAACTGTTTTTT.

This clonotype was seen repeatedly, ten times or more. The chain recombines TRBV28 with TRBJ1-5; 8 bases agree with TRBD1. Per the germline V gene, CDR1 is MDHEN and CDR2 is SYDVKM. The CDR3 contains 15 residues. V lost 2 bases, J lost 4 bases, and 4 bases stayed unmatched. CDR3 nucleotides: TGTGCCAGCAGTTTAAGACAGGGGTGGAATCAGCCCCAGCATTTT. Translation gives CASSLRQGWNQPQHF.

The table lists this clonotype with many counts. V gene TRBV11-1 combines with J gene TRBJ2-7; D is perhaps TRBD1 (5 bases). The germline gives CDR1 SGHAT, CDR2 FQDESV (reference sequence). The V end was cut by 4 bases, the J end by 0 bases, with 16 bases between. This CDR3 region has 16 residues. The CDR3 protein is CASSSRQTYSSYEQYF. CDR3 nucleotide sequence: TGTGCCAGCAGCTCACGACAGACTTACAGCTCCTACGAGCAGTACTTC.

The V call is TRBV27, the J call TRBJ1-3; D gene unclear. CDR1 MNHEY and CDR2 SMNVEV come from the germline V gene (reference sequence). The CDR3 is 14 residues long. Trimming cost V 11 bases and J 0 bases, with 14 bases left between them. The CDR3 nucleotides read TGTGCCGCCGGGAGGGCCAGCTCTGGAAACACCATATATTTT. Its translation: CAAGRASSGNTIYF.